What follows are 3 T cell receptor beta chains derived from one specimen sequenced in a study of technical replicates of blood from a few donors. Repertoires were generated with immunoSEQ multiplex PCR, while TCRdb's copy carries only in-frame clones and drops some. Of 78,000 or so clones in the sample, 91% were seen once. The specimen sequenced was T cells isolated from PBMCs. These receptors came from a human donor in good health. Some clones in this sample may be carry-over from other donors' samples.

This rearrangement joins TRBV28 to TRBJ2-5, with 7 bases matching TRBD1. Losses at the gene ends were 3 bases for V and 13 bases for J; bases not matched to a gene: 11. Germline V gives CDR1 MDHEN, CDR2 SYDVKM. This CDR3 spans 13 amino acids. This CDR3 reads CASSFETGAHWYF. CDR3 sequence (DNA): TGTGCCAGCAGTTTTGAAACAGGGGCTCATTGGTACTTC.

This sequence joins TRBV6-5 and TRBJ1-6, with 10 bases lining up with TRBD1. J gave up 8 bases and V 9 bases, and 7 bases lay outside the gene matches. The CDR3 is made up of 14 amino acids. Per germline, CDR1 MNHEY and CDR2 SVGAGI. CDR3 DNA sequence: TGTGCCAGTCGACGGACAGGGGGGGATTCACCCCTCCACTTT. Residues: CASRRTGGDSPLHF.

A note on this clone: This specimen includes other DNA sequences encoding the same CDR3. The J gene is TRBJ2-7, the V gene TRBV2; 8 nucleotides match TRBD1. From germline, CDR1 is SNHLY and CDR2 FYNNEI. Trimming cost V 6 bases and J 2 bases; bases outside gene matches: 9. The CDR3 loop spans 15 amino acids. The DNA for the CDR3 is TGTGCCAGCAGGGACAGGGTTGGTAGAGCCTACGAGCAGTACTTC. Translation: CASRDRVGRAYEQYF.